This T cell receptor beta chain was observed in a study of blood T cells in healthy people across ages. Primed by a sample-barcoded 5' primer and a J-beta primer mix, a second PCR proceeded for 7 to 11 cycles. Via MiXCR, TCRdb re-called the 5' RACE reads, giving one row per CDR3 protein. The top ten hold just over 4% of the sample, which has about 1.5 million distinct CDR3 sequences, less than 45% seen once. Comments on this clonotype: Its antigen remains unknown. Germline and junction disagree at one end, which may indicate a read error.

The study's findings and limits: Donors of long life had a larger count of naive CD4+ cells and greater diversity than aged donors.

Input material: blood. The clonotype comes from a woman younger than 30 in good health.

The CDR3 here is CASSLTRQGATYSPPHF. In nucleotides, the CDR3 is TGTGCCAGCAGCTTAACTAGACAGGGGGCCACGTATTCACCCCCCCACTTT. V is TRBV7-2 and J is TRBJ1-6, with TRBD1 identical over 10 bases. The V gene's germline CDR1 is SGHTA and CDR2 FQGNSA. This CDR3 has 17 amino acids.